This T cell receptor (beta chain) is from a study of control samples from healthy donors and cancer patients. The CDR3 length is 13 residues. J lost 6 bases, V lost 4 bases, and 3 bases had no gene match. Germline V lookup: CDR1 ENHRY, CDR2 SYGVKD. Using immunoSEQ multiplex PCR, the repertoire was profiled, and TCRdb retains in-frame clones only, with some absent. The table has several thousand clones, roughly 80% seen once. The V call is TRBV10-3, the J call TRBJ2-1; 7 nucleotides align to TRBD2. The clonotype was recovered from a female donor with melanoma. The material sequenced was formalin-fixed, paraffin-embedded tissue. The CDR3 spells CAISGLAFNEQFF. For the CDR3, the DNA is TGTGCCATCAGTGGACTAGCTTTCAATGAGCAGTTCTTC.